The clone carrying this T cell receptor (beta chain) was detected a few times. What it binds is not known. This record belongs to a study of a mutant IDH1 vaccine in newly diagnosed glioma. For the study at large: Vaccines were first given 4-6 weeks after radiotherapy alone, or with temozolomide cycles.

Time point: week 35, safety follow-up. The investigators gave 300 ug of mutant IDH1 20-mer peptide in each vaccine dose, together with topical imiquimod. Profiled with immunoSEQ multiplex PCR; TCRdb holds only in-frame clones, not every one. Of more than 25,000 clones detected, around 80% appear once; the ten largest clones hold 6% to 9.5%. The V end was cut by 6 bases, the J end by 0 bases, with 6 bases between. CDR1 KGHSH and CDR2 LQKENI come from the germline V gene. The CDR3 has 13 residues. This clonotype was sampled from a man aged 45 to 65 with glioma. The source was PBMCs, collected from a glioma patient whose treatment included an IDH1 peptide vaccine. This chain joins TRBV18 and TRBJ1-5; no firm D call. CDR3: CASSPGSNQPQHF. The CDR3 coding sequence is TGTGCCAGCTCCCCAGGTAGCAATCAGCCCCAGCATTTT.